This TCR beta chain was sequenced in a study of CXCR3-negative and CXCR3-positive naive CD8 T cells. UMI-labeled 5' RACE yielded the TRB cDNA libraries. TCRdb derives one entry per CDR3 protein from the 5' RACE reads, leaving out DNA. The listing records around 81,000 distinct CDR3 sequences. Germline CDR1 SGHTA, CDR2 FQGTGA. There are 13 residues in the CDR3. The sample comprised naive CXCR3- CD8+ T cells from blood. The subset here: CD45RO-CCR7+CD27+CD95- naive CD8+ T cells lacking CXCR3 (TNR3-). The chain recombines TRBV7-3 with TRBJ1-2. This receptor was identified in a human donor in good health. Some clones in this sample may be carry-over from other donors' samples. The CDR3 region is CASSLDSSYGYTF.